What follows are 22 T cell receptor beta chains derived from one specimen sequenced in a study of Ad26.COV2.S vaccination and SARS-CoV-2 variants. TCRdb's copy holds only in-frame clones and misses some; the assay was immunoSEQ multiplex PCR. The sample has roughly 300,000 clones, 85% to 90% seen once. Treatment here: 15 to 20 received Ad26.COV2.S at low or high dose, single or two shots; about five received placebo; per-sample allocation not given. All samples were drawn on day 63, counting from the first vaccine or placebo injection. The sequencing here drew on peripheral blood, taken in a trial of Ad26.COV2.S vaccine versus placebo. The receptors come from a person aged 18 to 65 who received the Ad26.COV2.S COVID-19 vaccine or a placebo.

The V call is TRBV12-3 or TRBV12-4, the J call TRBJ1-6, with D maybe TRBD1 (5 bases). V shed 5 bases and J shed 9 bases, with 11 bases lying between them. This CDR3 is built from 13 residues. CDR3 sequence (DNA): TGTGCCAGCAGTCTAGGGGTCGGTTCACCCCTCCACTTT. Protein product: CASSLGVGSPLHF.

V gene TRBV3-1 (or the pseudogene TRBV3-2) combines with J gene TRBJ2-7; TRBD2 agrees at 13 bases. CDR1 and CDR2 (germline): LGHDT, YNNKEL (reference sequence). V lost 1 base, J lost 4 bases, and 4 bases stayed unmatched. The CDR3 totals 16 residues. CDR3 DNA: TGTGCCAGCAGCCAAGGGGGGACTAGCGGGGAGTACGAGCAGTACTTC. Its translation is CASSQGGTSGEYEQYF.

The chain couples TRBV28 to TRBJ2-1; 8 bases are shared with TRBD2. The junction had 9 bases not matched to a gene; V was cut back by 2 bases and J by 6 bases. The CDR3 is made up of 16 amino acids. Germline CDR1 reads MDHEN; CDR2 reads SYDVKM. As DNA, the CDR3 is TGTGCCAGCAGTTTAAGCCCAGCGGGAGTAGTCAATGAGCAGTTCTTC. As protein: CASSLSPAGVVNEQFF.

The chain uses TRBV5-4 and TRBJ1-2, with D perhaps matching TRBD1 (6 bases). The CDR3 is made up of 15 amino acids. V lost 1 base and J 1 base, leaving 11 bases between the germline ends. Germline CDR1 reads SGHNT; CDR2 reads YYREEE (reference sequence). The CDR3 region has the DNA TGTGCCAGCAGCTTGACAGGGAGAATTAACTATGGCTACACCTTC. This sequence encodes CASSLTGRINYGYTF. Drawing the rest from reference TRBV5-4 and TRBJ1-2, the complete variable domain is ETGVTQSPTHLIKTRGQQVTLRCSSQSGHNTVSWYQQALGQGPQFIFQYYREEENGRGNFPPRFSGLQFPNYSSELNVNALELDDSALYLCASSLTGRINYGYTFGSGTRLTVV.

The chain employs TRBV14 and TRBJ2-1; TRBD2 matches at 7 bases. This CDR3 is built from 14 residues. J lost 6 bases, V lost 2 bases, and 4 bases had no gene match. Germline CDR1 is SGHDN and CDR2 is FVKESK. CDR3 sequence reads: CASSQRLALNEQFF. Here the CDR3 DNA reads TGTGCCAGCAGCCAAAGACTAGCTCTCAATGAGCAGTTCTTC.

This chain uses TRBV3-1 (or the pseudogene TRBV3-2) with TRBJ1-5; the match to TRBD1 covers 8 bases. The germline gives CDR1 LGHDT, CDR2 YNNKEL (reference sequence). The CDR3 consists of 14 residues. Germline trimming cut 3 bases from V and 7 bases from J; bases unmatched to any gene: 5. The CDR3 spells CASSQGQARQPQHF. CDR3 in DNA: TGTGCCAGCAGCCAGGGACAGGCGCGCCAGCCCCAGCATTTT.

The chain links TRBV9 to TRBJ2-1; TRBD1 is a possible D gene (6 bases). The germline V gene has CDR1 SGDLS and CDR2 YYNGEE. The CDR3 is made up of 13 amino acids. V dropped 4 bases and J dropped 3 bases, with 8 bases sitting between them. CDR3 DNA sequence: TGTGCCAGCAGCCGGGACAACTACAATGAGCAGTTCTTC. Protein product: CASSRDNYNEQFF.

The chain carries TRBV11-2 and TRBJ1-5; no definite D call. Germline lookup yields CDR1 SGHAT and CDR2 FQNNGV. This CDR3 region has 15 residues. V gave up 0 bases and J gave up 7 bases, with 13 bases separating them. CDR3 bases: TGTGCCAGCAGCTTAGATTCCCTGGGTGGCCAGCCCCAGCATTTT. Its translation: CASSLDSLGGQPQHF. The variable domain in full, with the rest retrieved from reference TRBV11-2 and TRBJ1-5, is EAGVAQSPRYKIIEKRQSVAFWCNPISGHATLYWYQQILGQGPKLLIQFQNNGVVDDSQLPKDRFSAERLKGVDSTLKIQPAKLEDSAVYLCASSLDSLGGQPQHFGDGTRLSIL.

The V and J genes are TRBV2 and TRBJ1-1, with a tentative D call TRBD1 (6 bases). In germline, CDR1 is SNHLY, CDR2 FYNNEI. The CDR3 has 15 residues. Trimming left V 5 bases short and J 0 bases short, with 13 bases between. This CDR3 reads CASSILTGMNTEAFF. The CDR3 nucleotides are TGTGCCAGCAGTATATTGACAGGAATGAACACTGAAGCTTTCTTT.

The rearrangement links TRBV5-6 to TRBJ1-2, with TRBD1 matching over 7 bases. The CDR3 loop spans 14 amino acids. Germline CDR1 SGHDT, CDR2 YYEEEE. After removal of 4 bases from V and 4 bases from J, the junction contained 7 bases not matched to a gene. Here the CDR3 reads CASSGGQNLYGYTF. In DNA form, the CDR3 reads TGTGCCAGCAGCGGGGGACAGAACCTCTATGGCTACACCTTC.

This rearrangement joins TRBV5-8 to TRBJ1-2, with D possibly TRBD1 on 5 matching bases. Germline CDR1 is SGHTS and CDR2 is YDEGEE. Trimming removed 4 bases from V and 8 bases from J, with 15 bases in between. The CDR3 totals 13 residues. The CDR3 sequence: CASSSDRRSGYTF. The CDR3 DNA follows: TGTGCCAGCAGCAGCGACAGACGGAGCGGCTACACCTTC.

The chain links TRBV28 to TRBJ1-5, with D perhaps TRBD1 (5 bases). Germline CDR1 is MDHEN and CDR2 is SYDVKM. V was clipped by 7 bases and J by 5 bases, with 15 bases between them. The CDR3 runs to 14 residues. The CDR3 loop is CASTTRDGYQPQHF. In DNA form, the CDR3 reads TGTGCCAGCACCACCCGGGACGGTTATCAGCCCCAGCATTTT.

The rearrangement links TRBV19 to TRBJ2-3; 8 bases fit TRBD1. The junction had 10 bases not matched to a gene; V was cut back by 3 bases and J by 5 bases. This CDR3 spans 16 amino acids. Germline CDR1 and CDR2: LNHDA and SQIVND (reference sequence). The CDR3 region has the DNA TGTGCCAGTAGTATTCGGACAGGGTATTATAAAGATACGCAGTATTTT. Amino acids: CASSIRTGYYKDTQYF.

The V call is TRBV6-2 or TRBV6-3, the J call TRBJ2-6, with TRBD1 matching 9 bases. The ends lost 2 bases at V and 2 bases at J; junction bases unmatched: 4. This CDR3 region has 17 residues. Per germline, CDR1 MNHEY and CDR2 SVGEGT. The CDR3 DNA sequence: TGTGCCAGCAGTTACCGGACAGGGGTAGCTGGGGCCAACGTCCTGACTTTC. Translated, it gives CASSYRTGVAGANVLTF.

The chain is built from TRBV13 and TRBJ1-4; TRBD1 aligns across 9 bases. The junction had 8 bases not matched to a gene; V was cut back by 5 bases and J by 7 bases. The CDR3 contains 15 residues. The germline gives CDR1 PRHDT, CDR2 FYEKMQ (reference sequence). This chain's CDR3 is CASSPYTGGSEKLFF. Here the CDR3 DNA reads TGTGCCAGCAGCCCCTACACAGGGGGCAGTGAAAAACTGTTTTTT. The whole variable domain, remainder taken from reference TRBV13 and TRBJ1-4, is AAGVIQSPRHLIKEKRETATLKCYPIPRHDTVYWYQQGPGQDPQFLISFYEKMQSDKGSIPDRFSAQQFSDYHSELNMSSLELGDSALYFCASSPYTGGSEKLFFGSGTQLSVL.

This clone was recorded only once. The V call is TRBV19, the J call TRBJ2-7, with D perhaps TRBD1 (6 bases). This CDR3 region has 13 residues. V was cut by 1 base and J by 3 bases, with 7 bases left in between. Germline CDR1 is LNHDA and CDR2 is SQIVND (reference sequence). CDR3 amino acids: CASSIARGYEQYF. CDR3 nucleotides: TGTGCCAGTAGTATAGCCAGGGGCTACGAGCAGTACTTC.

This chain joins TRBV14 and TRBJ2-7; D is tentatively TRBD1 or TRBD2 (5 bases each). Germline assignment: CDR1 SGHDN and CDR2 FVKESK. V was cut by 0 bases and J by 0 bases, with 15 bases left in between. There are 17 residues in the CDR3. The CDR3 reads CASSQDQGWGSSYEQYF. The DNA for the CDR3 is TGTGCCAGCAGCCAAGATCAAGGGTGGGGGAGCTCCTACGAGCAGTACTTC.

The CDR3 DNA is TGTGCCAGCAAAAAGGGCGACTATGGCTACACCTTC. This codes for CASKKGDYGYTF. This chain joins TRBV27 and TRBJ1-2, with D unclear. The CDR3 sequence is 12 residues long. Germline CDR1 is MNHEY and CDR2 is SMNVEV (reference sequence). V dropped 7 bases and J dropped 3 bases, with 9 bases sitting between them.

The chain employs TRBV11-2 and TRBJ2-1; 13 bases match TRBD2. Germline CDR1 reads SGHAT; CDR2 reads FQNNGV. There are 16 residues in the CDR3. J was trimmed by 9 bases and V by 5 bases; bases with no gene match: 10. The DNA of the CDR3 is TGTGCCAGCAGCCGCGGACTAGCGGGGGTTTTGGGTGAGCAGTTCTTC. Residues: CASSRGLAGVLGEQFF.

This chain joins TRBV5-1 and TRBJ2-7; D possibly corresponds to TRBD1 (5 bases). V lost 4 bases, J lost 3 bases, and 17 bases lay in between. The germline CDR1 and CDR2 sequences are SGHRS and YFSETQ. The CDR3 consists of 15 residues. The CDR3 DNA follows: TGCGCCAGCAGCCCATGGGCCAGGGTTTTCTACGAGCAGTACTTC. It codes for CASSPWARVFYEQYF.

V and J are TRBV27 and TRBJ2-7; no reliable D call. CDR3 length: 10 amino acids. Germline CDR1 MNHEY, CDR2 SMNVEV (reference sequence). Trimming removed 8 bases from V and 3 bases from J, with 5 bases in between. The CDR3 DNA sequence: TGTGCCAGCGGTGACTACGAGCAGTACTTC. Protein: CASGDYEQYF.

The V and J genes are TRBV10-2 and TRBJ1-4, with TRBD1 matching 8 bases. CDR3 length: 16 residues. V lost 5 bases and J lost 3; bases outside the gene matches: 8. CDR1 WSHSY and CDR2 SAAADI come from the germline V gene. DNA of the CDR3: TGCGCCAGCAGTCCCAGGGGGCAATCGTCTAATGAAAAACTGTTTTTT. Encoded protein: CASSPRGQSSNEKLFF.